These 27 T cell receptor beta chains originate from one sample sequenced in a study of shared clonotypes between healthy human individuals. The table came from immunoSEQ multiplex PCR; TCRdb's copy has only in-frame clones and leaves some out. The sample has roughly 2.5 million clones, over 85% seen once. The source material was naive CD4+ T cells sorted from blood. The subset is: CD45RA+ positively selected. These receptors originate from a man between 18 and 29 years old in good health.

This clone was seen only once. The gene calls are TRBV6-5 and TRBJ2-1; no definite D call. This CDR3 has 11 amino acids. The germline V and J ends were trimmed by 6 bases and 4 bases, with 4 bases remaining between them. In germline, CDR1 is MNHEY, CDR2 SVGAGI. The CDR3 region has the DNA TGTGCCAGCAGAAAGTACAATGAGCAGTTCTTC. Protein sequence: CASRKYNEQFF.

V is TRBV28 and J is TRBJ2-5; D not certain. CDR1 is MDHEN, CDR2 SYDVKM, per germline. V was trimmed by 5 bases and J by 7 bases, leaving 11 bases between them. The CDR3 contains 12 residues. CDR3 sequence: CASSRPDGTQYF. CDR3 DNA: TGTGCCAGCAGTCGACCGGACGGGACCCAGTACTTC. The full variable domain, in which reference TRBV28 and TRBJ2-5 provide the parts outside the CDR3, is DVKVTQSSRYLVKRTGEKVFLECVQDMDHENMFWYRQDPGLGLRLIYFSYDVKMKEKGDIPEGYSVSREKKERFSLILESASTNQTSMYLCASSRPDGTQYFGPGTRLLVL.

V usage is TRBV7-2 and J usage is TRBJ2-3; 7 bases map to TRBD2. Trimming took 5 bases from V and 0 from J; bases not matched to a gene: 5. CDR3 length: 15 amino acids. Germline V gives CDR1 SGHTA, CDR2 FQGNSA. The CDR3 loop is CASSLSGRSTDTQYF. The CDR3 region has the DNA TGTGCCAGCAGCCTTAGCGGGCGTAGCACAGATACGCAGTATTTT. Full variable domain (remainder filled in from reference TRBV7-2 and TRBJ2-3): GAGVSQSPSNKVTEKGKDVELRCDPISGHTALYWYRQSLGQGLEFLIYFQGNSAPDKSGLPSDRFSAERTGGSVSTLTIQRTQQEDSAVYLCASSLSGRSTDTQYFGPGTRLTVL.

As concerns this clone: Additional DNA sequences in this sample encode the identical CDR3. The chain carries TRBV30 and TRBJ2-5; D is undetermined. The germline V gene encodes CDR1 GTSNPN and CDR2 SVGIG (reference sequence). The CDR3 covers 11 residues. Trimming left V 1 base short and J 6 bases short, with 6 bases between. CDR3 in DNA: TGTGCCTGGAGTGCAGAACAGACCCAGTACTTC. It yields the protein CAWSAEQTQYF.

The CDR3 is CAISESGAPEAFF. The DNA for the CDR3 is TGTGCCATCAGTGAGTCGGGGGCCCCTGAAGCTTTCTTT. The J gene is TRBJ1-1, the V gene TRBV10-3, with D possibly matching TRBD1 (6 bases). The V gene lost 0 bases and the J gene lost 6 bases, with 8 bases spanning the gap. CDR1 is ENHRY, CDR2 SYGVKD, per germline. This CDR3 is 13 amino acids long.

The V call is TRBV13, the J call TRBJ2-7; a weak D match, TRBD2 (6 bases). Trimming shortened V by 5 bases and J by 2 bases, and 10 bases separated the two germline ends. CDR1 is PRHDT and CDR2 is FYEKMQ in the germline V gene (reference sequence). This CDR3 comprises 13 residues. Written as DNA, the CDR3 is TGTGCCAGCAGCCCGACTAGTACCTACGAGCAGTACTTC. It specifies CASSPTSTYEQYF.

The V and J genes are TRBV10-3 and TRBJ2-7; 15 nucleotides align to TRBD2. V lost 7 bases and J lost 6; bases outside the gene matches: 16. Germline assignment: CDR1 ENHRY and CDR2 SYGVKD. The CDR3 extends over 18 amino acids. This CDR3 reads CAINTGTSGGSTPSEQYF. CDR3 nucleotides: TGTGCCATCAACACCGGGACTAGCGGGGGGTCCACCCCATCCGAGCAGTACTTC.

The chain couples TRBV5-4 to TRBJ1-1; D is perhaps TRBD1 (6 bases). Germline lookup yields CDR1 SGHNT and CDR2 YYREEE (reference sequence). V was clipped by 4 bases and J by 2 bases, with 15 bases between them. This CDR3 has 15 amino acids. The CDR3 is CASSPPPGHNTEAFF. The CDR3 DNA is TGTGCCAGCAGCCCCCCCCCGGGACATAACACTGAAGCTTTCTTT.

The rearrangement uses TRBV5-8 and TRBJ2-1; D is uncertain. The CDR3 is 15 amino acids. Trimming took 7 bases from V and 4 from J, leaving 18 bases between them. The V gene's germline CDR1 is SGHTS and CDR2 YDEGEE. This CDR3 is CASRTDALLYNEQFF. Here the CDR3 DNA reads TGTGCCAGCCGGACGGACGCCTTATTATACAATGAGCAGTTCTTC. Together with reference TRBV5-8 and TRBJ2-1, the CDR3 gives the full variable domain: EAGVTQSPTHLIKTRGQQATLRCSPISGHTSVYWYQQALGLGLQFLLWYDEGEERNRGNFPPRFSGRQFPNYSSELNVNALELEDSALYLCASRTDALLYNEQFFGPGTRLTVL.

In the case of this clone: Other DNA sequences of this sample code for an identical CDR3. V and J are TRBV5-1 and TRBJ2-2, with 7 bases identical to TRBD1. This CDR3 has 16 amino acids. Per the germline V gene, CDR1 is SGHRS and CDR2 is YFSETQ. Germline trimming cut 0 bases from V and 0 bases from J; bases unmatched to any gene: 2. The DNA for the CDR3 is TGCGCCAGCAGCTTGGCCGGGACAGCGAACACCGGGGAGCTGTTTTTT. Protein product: CASSLAGTANTGELFF.

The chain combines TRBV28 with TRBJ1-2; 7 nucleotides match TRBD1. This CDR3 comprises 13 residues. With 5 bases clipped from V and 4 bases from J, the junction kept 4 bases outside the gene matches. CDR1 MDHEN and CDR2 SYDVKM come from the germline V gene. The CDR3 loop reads CASSPGTVYGYTF. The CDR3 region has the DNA TGTGCCAGCAGTCCAGGGACAGTCTATGGCTACACCTTC.

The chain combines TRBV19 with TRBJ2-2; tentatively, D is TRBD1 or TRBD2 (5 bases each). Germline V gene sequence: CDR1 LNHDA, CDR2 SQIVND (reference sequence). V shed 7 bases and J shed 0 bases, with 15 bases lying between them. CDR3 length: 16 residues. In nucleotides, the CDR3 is TGTGCCAGTACGGGGACGGACCTTTCGAACACCGGGGAGCTGTTTTTT. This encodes CASTGTDLSNTGELFF.

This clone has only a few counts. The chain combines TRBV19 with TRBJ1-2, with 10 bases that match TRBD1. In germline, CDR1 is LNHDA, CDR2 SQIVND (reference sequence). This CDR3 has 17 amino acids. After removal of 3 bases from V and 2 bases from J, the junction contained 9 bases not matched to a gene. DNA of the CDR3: TGTGCCAGTAGTATCACCGGTGGGGGACAGGGGAACTATGGCTACACCTTC. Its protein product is CASSITGGGQGNYGYTF.

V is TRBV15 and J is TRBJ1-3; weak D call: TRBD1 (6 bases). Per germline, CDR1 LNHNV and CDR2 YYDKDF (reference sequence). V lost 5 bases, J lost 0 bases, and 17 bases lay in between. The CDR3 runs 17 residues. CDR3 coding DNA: TGTGCCACCAGCCGGAGGGGGGGGCGGAGCTCTGGAAACACCATATATTTT. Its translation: CATSRRGGRSSGNTIYF.

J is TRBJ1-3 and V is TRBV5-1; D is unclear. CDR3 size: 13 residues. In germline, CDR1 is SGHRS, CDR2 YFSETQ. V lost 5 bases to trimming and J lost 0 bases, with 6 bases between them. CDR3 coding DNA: TGCGCCAGCAGACAGCTCTCTGGAAACACCATATATTTT. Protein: CASRQLSGNTIYF.

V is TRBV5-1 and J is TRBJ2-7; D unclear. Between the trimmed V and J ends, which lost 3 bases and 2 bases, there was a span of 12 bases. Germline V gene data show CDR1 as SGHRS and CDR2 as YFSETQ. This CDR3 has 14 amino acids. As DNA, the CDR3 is TGCGCCAGCAGCTCAACCGTCCAAACCTACGAGCAGTACTTC. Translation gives CASSSTVQTYEQYF. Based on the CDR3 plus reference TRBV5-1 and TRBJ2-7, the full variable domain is KAGVTQTPRYLIKTRGQQVTLSCSPISGHRSVSWYQQTPGQGLQFLFEYFSETQRNKGNFPGRFSGRQFSNSRSEMNVSTLELGDSALYLCASSSTVQTYEQYFGPGTRLTVT.

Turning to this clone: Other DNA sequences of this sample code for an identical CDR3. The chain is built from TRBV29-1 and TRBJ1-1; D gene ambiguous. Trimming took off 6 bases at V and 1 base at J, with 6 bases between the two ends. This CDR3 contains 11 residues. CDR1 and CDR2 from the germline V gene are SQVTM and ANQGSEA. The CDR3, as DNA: TGCAGCGTCGTTAAGAACACTGAAGCTTTCTTT. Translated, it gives CSVVKNTEAFF. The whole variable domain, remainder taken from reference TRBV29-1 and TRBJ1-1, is SAVISQKPSRDICQRGTSLTIQCQVDSQVTMMFWYRQQPGQSLTLIATANQGSEATYESGFVIDKFPISRPNLTFSTLTVSNMSPEDSSIYLCSVVKNTEAFFGQGTRLTVV.

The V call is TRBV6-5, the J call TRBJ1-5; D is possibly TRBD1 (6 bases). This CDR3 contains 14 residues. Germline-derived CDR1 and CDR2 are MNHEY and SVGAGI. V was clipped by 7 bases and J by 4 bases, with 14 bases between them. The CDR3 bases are TGTGCCAGCAAGCAGGACAGTATTAATCAGCCCCAGCATTTT. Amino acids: CASKQDSINQPQHF.

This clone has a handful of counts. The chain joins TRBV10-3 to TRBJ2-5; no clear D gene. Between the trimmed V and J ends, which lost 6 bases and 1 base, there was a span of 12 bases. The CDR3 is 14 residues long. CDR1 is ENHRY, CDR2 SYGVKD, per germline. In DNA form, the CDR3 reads TGTGCCATCAGCCGTGGTCGGGCCCAAGAGACCCAGTACTTC. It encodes CAISRGRAQETQYF.

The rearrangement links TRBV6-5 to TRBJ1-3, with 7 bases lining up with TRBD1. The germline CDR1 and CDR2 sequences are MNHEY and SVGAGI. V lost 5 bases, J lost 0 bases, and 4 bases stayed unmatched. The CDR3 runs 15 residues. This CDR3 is CASSTGVGSGNTIYF. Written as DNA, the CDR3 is TGTGCCAGCAGTACAGGGGTCGGCTCTGGAAACACCATATATTTT.

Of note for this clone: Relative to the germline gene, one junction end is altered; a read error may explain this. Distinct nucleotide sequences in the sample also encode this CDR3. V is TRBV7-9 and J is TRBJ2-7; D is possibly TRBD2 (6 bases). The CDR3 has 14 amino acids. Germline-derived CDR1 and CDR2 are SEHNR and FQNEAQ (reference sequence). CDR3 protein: CASSPGLASYEQYF. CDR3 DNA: TGTGCCAGCAGCCCGGGACTGGCCTCCTACGAACAGTACTTC.

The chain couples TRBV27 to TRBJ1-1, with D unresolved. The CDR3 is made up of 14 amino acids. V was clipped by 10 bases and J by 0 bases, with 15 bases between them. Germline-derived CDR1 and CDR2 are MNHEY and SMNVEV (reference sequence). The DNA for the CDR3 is TGTGCCACCAAGTATAGGTCCATGAACACTGAAGCTTTCTTT. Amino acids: CATKYRSMNTEAFF.

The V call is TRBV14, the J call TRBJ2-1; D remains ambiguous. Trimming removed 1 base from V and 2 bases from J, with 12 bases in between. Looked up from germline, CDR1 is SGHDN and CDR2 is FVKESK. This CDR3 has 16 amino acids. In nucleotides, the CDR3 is TGTGCCAGCAGCCAAGTGGCAGGAATAACCTACAATGAGCAGTTCTTC. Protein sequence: CASSQVAGITYNEQFF.

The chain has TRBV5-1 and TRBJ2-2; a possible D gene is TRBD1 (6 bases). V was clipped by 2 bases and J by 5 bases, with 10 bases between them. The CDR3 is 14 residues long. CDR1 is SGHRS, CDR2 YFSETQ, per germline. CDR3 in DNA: TGCGCCAGCAGCTTTCTGGGGGCTACCGGGGAGCTGTTTTTT. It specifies CASSFLGATGELFF.

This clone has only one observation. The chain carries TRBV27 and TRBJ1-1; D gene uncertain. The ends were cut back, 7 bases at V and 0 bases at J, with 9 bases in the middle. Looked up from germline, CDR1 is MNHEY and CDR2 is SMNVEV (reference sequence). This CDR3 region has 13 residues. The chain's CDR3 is CASTWRLNTEAFF. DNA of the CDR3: TGTGCCAGCACTTGGCGGTTGAACACTGAAGCTTTCTTT.

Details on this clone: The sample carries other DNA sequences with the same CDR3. CDR3 sequence reads: CASSLGGAGNQPQHF. The DNA for the CDR3 is TGTGCCAGCAGTTTGGGGGGCGCGGGCAATCAGCCCCAGCATTTT. J is TRBJ1-5 and V is TRBV28; D may be TRBD1 (6 bases). This CDR3 is built from 15 residues. The V end was cut by 3 bases, the J end by 2 bases, with 11 bases between. Per the germline V gene, CDR1 is MDHEN and CDR2 is SYDVKM.

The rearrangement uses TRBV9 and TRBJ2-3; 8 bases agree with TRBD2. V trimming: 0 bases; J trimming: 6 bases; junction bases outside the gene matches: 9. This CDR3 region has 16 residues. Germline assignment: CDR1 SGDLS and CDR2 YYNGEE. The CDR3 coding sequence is TGTGCCAGCAGCGTAGACACTAGCGGATTCATGGATACGCAGTATTTT. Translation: CASSVDTSGFMDTQYF.